This TCR beta chain was found in a study of blood T cell repertoires in COVID-19. Study as a whole: Sites across the United States, Italy and Spain contributed samples from acute and convalescent COVID-19. The analysed material was cDNA or gDNA that came from T cells, B-cell-depleted T cells, or PBMCs.

Under the authors' procedure: Cell counts per sample came from amplifying reference gene primers. Only in-frame clones appear in the TCRdb table, and some are missing; sequencing was by immunoSEQ multiplex PCR. That table furnishes V, J and clone size, whereas the DNA furnished D and trimming. This sample carries more than 250,000 clones, roughly 83% of them seen once, and the ten largest clones take roughly 4.6%. This clone was detected a few times. Germline CDR1 SNHLY, CDR2 FYNNEI. Trimming cost V 0 bases and J 2 bases; bases outside gene matches: 4. The CDR3 length is 15 residues. The sequence came from a man between 60 and 70 years old who had recovered from COVID-19. This chain joins TRBV2 and TRBJ2-7, with TRBD2 matching over 7 bases. Specimen: peripheral blood. CDR3 nucleotides: TGTGCCAGCAGTGAAGCGCAGGGACTACCCTACGAGCAGTACTTC. Its translation: CASSEAQGLPYEQYF.